This T cell receptor beta chain comes out of a study of blood T cell repertoires in COVID-19. Individuals aged roughly 18 to 90 years were recruited from approximately 24 US areas. In Cohort 3, a recovered donor had either two negative PCRs, clearance, or symptom resolution. From germline, CDR1 is SGHRS and CDR2 YFSETQ. V gave up 7 bases and J gave up 5 bases; unmatched junction bases: 10. The CDR3 consists of 14 residues. Original data processing: The assay estimated nucleated cells by amplifying reference gene primers. Clones were sequenced by immunoSEQ multiplex PCR, and TCRdb holds only the in-frame ones, with some missing. The DNA gave D and trimming, while V, J and clone size come from that table. This table has some 460,000 clones, 75% to 90% appearing once.

The chain combines TRBV5-1 with TRBJ2-7; TRBD1 matches at 9 bases. The clonotype comes from a young woman who had recovered from COVID-19. Sequencing used PBMCs or T cells enriched from blood (not recorded which). The DNA for the CDR3 is TGCGCCAGCCGGCCTTGGGGACAGGGCCACGAGCAGTACTTC. Encoded protein: CASRPWGQGHEQYF.